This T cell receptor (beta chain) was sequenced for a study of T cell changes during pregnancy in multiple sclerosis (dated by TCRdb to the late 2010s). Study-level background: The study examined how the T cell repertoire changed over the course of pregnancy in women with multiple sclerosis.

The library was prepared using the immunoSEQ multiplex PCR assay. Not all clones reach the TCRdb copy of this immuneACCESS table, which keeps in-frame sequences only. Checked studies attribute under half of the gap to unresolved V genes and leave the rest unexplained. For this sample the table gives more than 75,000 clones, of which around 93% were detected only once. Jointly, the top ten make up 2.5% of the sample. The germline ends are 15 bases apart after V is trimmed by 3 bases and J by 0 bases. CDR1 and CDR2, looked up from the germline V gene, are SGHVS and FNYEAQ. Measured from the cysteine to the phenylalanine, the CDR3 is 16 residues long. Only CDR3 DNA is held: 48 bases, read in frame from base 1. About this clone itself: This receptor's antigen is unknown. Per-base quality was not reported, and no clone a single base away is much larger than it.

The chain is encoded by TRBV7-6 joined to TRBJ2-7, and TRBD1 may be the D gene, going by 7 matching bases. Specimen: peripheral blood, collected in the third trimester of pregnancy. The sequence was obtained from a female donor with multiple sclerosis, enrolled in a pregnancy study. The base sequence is TGTGCCAGCAGCTTGGACGCGGGACAGACCTCCTACGAGCAGTACTTC. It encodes CASSLDAGQTSYEQYF.